The source of this T cell receptor beta chain is a study of cytomegalovirus exposure and HLA in healthy donors. V was cut by 3 bases and J by 7 bases, with 7 bases left in between. This CDR3 has 11 residues. Germline CDR1 SEHNR, CDR2 FQNEAQ (reference sequence). Regarding the study as a whole: Evidence from a later analysis indicated that most CMV-associated TCR beta chains looked HLA-restricted.

60 Vbeta and 13 Jbeta primers were used in PCR. Sequenced by immunoSEQ multiplex PCR; TCRdb stores in-frame clones only, minus some. The sample holds approximately 85,000 clones; about four fifths are singletons and the top ten take about 30%. For this clone: Its antigen is still unknown.

This sequence joins TRBV7-9 and TRBJ2-7; possible D gene TRBD2, 5 bases. Sample: PBMCs. This receptor was identified in a man aged 50 to 59 in good health and CMV-seropositive. CDR3 sequence reads: CASSFEGEQYF. In nucleotides, the CDR3 is TGTGCCAGCAGCTTCGAGGGTGAGCAGTACTTC. Supplemented by reference TRBV7-9 and TRBJ2-7, the full variable domain reads DTGVSQNPRHKITKRGQNVTFRCDPISEHNRLYWYRQTLGQGPEFLTYFQNEAQLEKSRLLSDRFSAERPKGSFSTLEIQRTEQGDSAMYLCASSFEGEQYFGPGTRLTVT.